This T cell receptor beta chain was captured in a study of blood T cell repertoires in COVID-19 (dated by TCRdb to about 2020). Regarding the complete study: Collaborator samples came from the United States, Italy and Spain and covered acute and convalescent phases of COVID-19. The repertoires were made available in a free public database intended to serve as a resource for research on the immune response to SARS-CoV-2. Where available, HLA class I and class II types were taken from metadata supplied by the sample provider and were not determined by assay-based typing. Subjects who had been exposed to COVID-19, were actively infected with it, or had recovered from it provided the deeply sampled blood TCRbeta repertoires that made up the dataset. Nearly every sample came with metadata listing a de-identified subject ID, COVID-19 status, age in years and sex. Samples were obtained from the ongoing ImmuneRACE study (first 160 participants) and from 950 to 1,500 subjects provided by 6 global collaborators. The prospective study material was composed of cDNA or gDNA derived from T cells, B-cell-depleted T cells, or PBMCs. Study-level results and caveats: The amount of clinical and demographic metadata varied by source and participant and was provided uncurated.

Collaborating institutions collected whole blood in K2EDTA tubes following their own protocols. For TCRbeta analysis, collaborators shipped samples in one of three forms: frozen whole blood, isolated PBMCs, or DNA extracted from either of those sample types. TCRbeta CDR3 regions were amplified from genomic DNA using the immunoSEQ Assay, a bias-controlled multiplex PCR. The authors processed their data as follows. Nucleated cell counts per sample were estimated from amplification of reference gene primers within the assay. To quantify the absolute abundance of each unique TCRbeta CDR3 rearrangement, sequence reads were collapsed and filtered. For each sample, productive Simpson clonality was calculated as the square root of Simpson's diversity index across productive rearrangements. The clones in this table, taken by TCRdb from immuneACCESS, are in-frame only. Not every clone is retained; where verified, under half of the shortfall comes from an unresolved V gene, and the cause of the rest is unknown. Clone size and the V and J calls come from that table; the DNA yielded D and trimming. The sample table shows about 110,000 clones, and over 80% are seen once. The top ten hold about 4.5% of the sample.

Counted from cysteine to phenylalanine, this CDR3 has 14 amino acids. The entry retains the CDR3 DNA only, 42 bases that are in frame from base 1. V and J lose 6 bases and 5 bases, and a span of 16 bases separates them. CDR1 and CDR2 (SGHTA, FQGNSA) derive from the germline V gene. This clone was counted only a few times. The antigen it binds to is not known. Per-base qualities were not stored, and no clone one base away is much larger. This receptor chain uses TRBV7-2 and TRBJ1-1; no D gene is confidently identified. The origin of this receptor is a woman aged 50 to 60 with acute or convalescent COVID-19. Source material: peripheral blood. At the DNA level, the sequence is TGTGCCAGCAGGCTAGGGAGTGAGGAAACTGAAGCTTTCTTT. Its protein reads: CASRLGSEETEAFF.